This TCR beta chain is drawn from a study of CD8+CD57+ T cells in acquired aplastic anemia. Findings of the study overall: Common to patients and controls were about 31 CD8+ CDR3 sequences.

The template used for profiling TCR beta VDJ and CDR3 was genomic DNA. TCRdb called the reads again in MiXCR, with one record for every CDR3 protein. This sample has about 120,000 distinct CDR3 sequences; 40% occur once, and the top ten carry 2.6%. CD8+CD57+ cell expansion had been shown by flow cytometry in patients chosen for sequencing. Among the patients, all had severe acquired aplastic anemia. Patients were therapy-naive when their blood was sampled. Notes on this clonotype: Its target is unknown.

The sequenced material came from sorted CD4+, CD8+, or CD8+CD57+ T cells (not recorded which) from PBMCs. The TCR sequence derives from a human donor with aplastic anemia.

CDR3 DNA sequence: TGTGCCAGCAGTGAAGCTTGGAGGGGTAGGACTAATGAAAAACTGTTTTTT. Translating gives CASSEAWRGRTNEKLFF. The chain uses TRBV6-1 and TRBJ1-4; D may be TRBD1 (5 bases). The CDR3 contains 17 residues. In germline, CDR1 is MNHNS, CDR2 SASEGT. Deletions cut 0 bases from V and 2 bases from J, with 13 bases between.